This T cell receptor beta chain was recovered during a study of blood T cell repertoires in COVID-19. The overall study: There were acute and convalescent COVID-19 samples, and they came from the United States, Italy and Spain. From T cells, B-cell-depleted T cells, or PBMCs came the material, which was cDNA or gDNA.

In the authors' methods: Estimation of nucleated cell counts relied on the amplification of reference gene primers. Here immunoSEQ multiplex PCR was the method, and the copy in TCRdb shows in-frame clones only, minus some. The DNA was the basis for D and trimming; V, J and clone size are from that table. The profile shows around 130,000 clones, almost 85% of them singletons. This clone has more than one count but fewer than ten. V gave up 0 bases and J gave up 5 bases; unmatched junction bases: 20. This CDR3 has 20 residues. Germline V CDR1 and CDR2: SGDLS, YYNGEE. All enrollees were roughly 18 to 89 years old and from about 24 US areas.

The source is a woman aged 45-59 years with acute COVID-19. Source material: PBMCs or T cells enriched from blood (not recorded which). The chain recombines TRBV9 with TRBJ2-1; TRBD1 matches 7 bases. The CDR3 sequence is CASSVAPLQSTGIHHNEQFF. As DNA, the CDR3 is TGTGCCAGCAGCGTAGCGCCCCTGCAATCGACAGGGATTCATCACAATGAGCAGTTCTTC. The full variable domain, completed using reference TRBV9 and TRBJ2-1, is DSGVTQTPKHLITATGQRVTLRCSPRSGDLSVYWYQQSLDQGLQFLIQYYNGEERAKGNILERFSAQQFPDLHSELNLSSLELGDSALYFCASSVAPLQSTGIHHNEQFFGPGTRLTVL.